This is a list of T cell receptor beta chains from one sample in a study of T cells in Graves' hyperthyroidism and ophthalmopathy. TCRdb analysed the multiplex PCR reads with MiXCR anew, one entry per CDR3 protein. The sample contains 300,000 to 350,000 distinct CDR3 sequences, around a sixth of which appear only once. The sample consisted of blood. These receptors were obtained from a woman in her forties or fifties with Graves' hyperthyroidism. The CDR3 runs from the conserved cysteine through the conserved F or W. D genes are given only for firm matches. Clone size is given for some rows only: seen once, a few or many times, or a class if the clone is expanded.

-	TRBV6-2/TRBV6-3	TRBJ1-5	-	CASSYASAGHNQPQHF	TGTGCCAGCAGTTACGCCTCGGCCGGCCATAATCAGCCCCAGCATTTT
-	TRBV6-6	TRBJ1-1	-	CASSYGDSMNTEAFF	TGTGCCAGCAGTTACGGAGACAGCATGAACACTGAAGCTTTCTTT
few	TRBV2	TRBJ2-2	-	CASSETHVTGELFF	TGTGCCAGCAGTGAAACGCACGTCACCGGGGAGCTGTTTTTT
many	TRBV3-1	TRBJ2-1	-	CASSQDVGLDNEQFF	TGTGCCAGCAGCCAAGATGTGGGTTTGGACAATGAGCAGTTCTTC
few	TRBV28	TRBJ1-2	-	CASSAPGIYGYTF	TGTGCCAGCAGTGCACCGGGCATCTATGGCTACACCTTC
many	TRBV20-1	TRBJ2-7	TRBD2	CSARLLAGYTLEQYF	TGCAGTGCTAGGTTACTAGCGGGGTACACTCTCGAGCAGTACTTC
-	TRBV2	TRBJ2-2	-	CASSGAYTGELFF	TGTGCCAGCAGTGGCGCCTACACCGGGGAGCTGTTTTTT
-	TRBV19	TRBJ1-2	TRBD1	CASSGSGQGFGSYTF	TGTGCCAGTAGTGGATCGGGACAGGGATTTGGGAGCTACACCTTC
few	TRBV9	TRBJ2-1	-	CASSVDPRNEQFF	TGTGCCAGCAGCGTGGACCCCCGTAATGAGCAGTTCTTC
many	TRBV30	TRBJ2-3	TRBD1	CAWSGGTGGRDTQYF	TGTGCCTGGAGTGGGGGGACAGGGGGGCGGGATACGCAGTATTTT
many	TRBV12-3/TRBV12-4	TRBJ2-3	-	CASTLSSTDTQYF	TGTGCCAGCACCCTCTCCAGCACAGATACGCAGTATTTT
-	TRBV4-2	TRBJ2-6	TRBD2	CASSQETSGSGANVLTF	TGTGCCAGCAGCCAAGAGACTAGCGGCTCTGGGGCCAACGTCCTGACTTTC
-	TRBV28	TRBJ1-2	-	CASSLIGGITYGYTF	TGTGCCAGCAGTTTAATCGGGGGCATAACCTATGGCTACACCTTC
many	TRBV7-8	TRBJ1-6	TRBD1	CASSLRTGHNSPLHF	TGTGCCAGCAGCTTAAGGACAGGTCATAATTCACCCCTCCACTTT
-	TRBV20-1	TRBJ1-6	-	CSARDIGTIDSPLHF	TGCAGTGCTAGAGATATCGGGACAATTGATTCACCCCTCCACTTT
many	TRBV20-1	TRBJ1-1	-	CSASPDRRNTEAFF	TGCAGTGCTAGCCCTGACAGGAGGAACACTGAAGCTTTCTTT
few	TRBV19	TRBJ1-1	-	CASSILGTEAFF	TGTGCCAGTAGTATACTCGGAACTGAAGCTTTCTTT
few	TRBV20-1	TRBJ2-7	-	CSAQDTERGQGTYEQYF	TGCAGTGCCCAAGACACAGAACGCGGGCAAGGGACCTACGAGCAGTACTTC
-	TRBV10-3	TRBJ2-1	TRBD2	CAISKTSGDEQFF	TGTGCCATCAGTAAGACTAGCGGGGATGAGCAGTTCTTC
-	TRBV6-5	TRBJ2-2	TRBD2	CASSLWSGRIDAGELFF	TGTGCCAGCAGTTTATGGTCCGGGAGGATCGACGCCGGGGAGCTGTTTTTT
many	TRBV12-3/TRBV12-4	TRBJ2-3	-	CASLWSGSTDTQYF	TGTGCCAGCCTCTGGAGCGGGAGCACAGATACGCAGTATTTT
many	TRBV12-3/TRBV12-4	TRBJ2-3	TRBD2	CASSSAAGGRDTQYF	TGTGCCAGCAGTTCAGCAGCGGGGGGGCGGGATACGCAGTATTTT
many	TRBV20-1	TRBJ2-1	-	CSASSVGRDTKRYNEQFF	TGCAGTGCTAGTAGCGTTGGGAGGGACACAAAAAGATACAATGAGCAGTTCTTC
many	TRBV3-1	TRBJ1-5	-	CASSEGEWANQPQHF	TGTGCCAGCAGCGAGGGAGAGTGGGCCAATCAGCCCCAGCATTTT
many	TRBV30	TRBJ2-3	-	CAWGTGTSPGADTQYF	TGTGCCTGGGGGACCGGGACTTCTCCGGGGGCAGATACGCAGTATTTT